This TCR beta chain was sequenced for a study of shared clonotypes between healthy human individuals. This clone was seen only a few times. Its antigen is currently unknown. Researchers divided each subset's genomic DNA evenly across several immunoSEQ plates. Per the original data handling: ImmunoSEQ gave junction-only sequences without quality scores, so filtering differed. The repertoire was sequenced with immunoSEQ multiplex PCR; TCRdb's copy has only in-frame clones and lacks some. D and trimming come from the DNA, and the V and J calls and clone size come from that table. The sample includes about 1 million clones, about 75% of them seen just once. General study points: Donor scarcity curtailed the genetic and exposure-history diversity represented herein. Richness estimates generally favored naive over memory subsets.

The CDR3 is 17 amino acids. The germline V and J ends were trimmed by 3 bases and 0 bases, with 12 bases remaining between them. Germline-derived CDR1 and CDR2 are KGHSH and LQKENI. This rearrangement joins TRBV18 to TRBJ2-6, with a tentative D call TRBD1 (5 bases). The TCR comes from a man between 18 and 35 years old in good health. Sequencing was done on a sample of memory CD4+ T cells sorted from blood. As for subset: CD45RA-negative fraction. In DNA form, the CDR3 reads TGTGCCAGCTCACCTAAGGACACCAGCTCTGGGGCCAACGTCCTGACTTTC. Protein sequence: CASSPKDTSSGANVLTF.